The 27 T cell receptor beta chains below all came from one sample that was sequenced in a study of technical replicates of blood from several donors. The method was immunoSEQ multiplex PCR; TCRdb's version includes in-frame clones alone and lacks a portion of them. The sample includes 90,000 to 100,000 clones, almost 96% seen only once; the top ten take 0.22%. The sequenced sample was T cells isolated from PBMCs. The receptors were gathered from a human donor in good health.

The genes are TRBV6-4 and TRBJ2-7; 15 positions match TRBD2. The CDR3 is 14 amino acids. The trim removed 5 bases at V and 9 bases at J, leaving 5 bases unmatched. The germline CDR1 and CDR2 sequences are MRHNA and SNTAGT. Here the CDR3 DNA reads TGTGCCAGCAGTCATGGACTAGCGGGAGGGCGGCAGTACTTC. It translates to CASSHGLAGGRQYF.

The V and J genes are TRBV6-5 and TRBJ2-1; D is uncertain. Between the trimmed V and J ends, which lost 5 bases and 9 bases, there was a span of 11 bases. The CDR3 length is 12 residues. CDR1 is MNHEY, CDR2 SVGAGI, per germline. The CDR3 reads CASSHPRLEQFF. The CDR3 DNA follows: TGTGCCAGCAGTCACCCGCGGCTTGAGCAGTTCTTC.

The chain uses TRBV28 and TRBJ2-5, with D tentatively TRBD1 (5 bases). Germline lookup yields CDR1 MDHEN and CDR2 SYDVKM. Deletions cut 2 bases from V and 4 bases from J, with 14 bases between. This CDR3 contains 15 residues. DNA of the CDR3: TGTGCCAGCAGTTTAAGGGGTGGATGGAGAGAGACCCAGTACTTC. Translating it yields CASSLRGGWRETQYF.

V usage is TRBV7-9 and J usage is TRBJ2-4; D possibly corresponds to TRBD2 (6 bases). The CDR3 is 13 amino acids. Per germline, CDR1 SEHNR and CDR2 FQNEAQ (reference sequence). The V gene lost 6 bases and the J gene lost 6 bases, with 12 bases spanning the gap. CDR3 nucleotide sequence: TGTGCCAGCAGGGAACGGGGAGGAAACATTCAGTACTTC. Its translation is CASRERGGNIQYF. Full variable domain (remainder filled in from reference TRBV7-9 and TRBJ2-4): DTGVSQNPRHKITKRGQNVTFRCDPISEHNRLYWYRQTLGQGPEFLTYFQNEAQLEKSRLLSDRFSAERPKGSFSTLEIQRTEQGDSAMYLCASRERGGNIQYFGAGTRLSVL.

This chain uses TRBV28 with TRBJ1-5; maybe TRBD1 (5 bases). Between the trimmed V and J ends, which lost 6 bases and 7 bases, there was a span of 10 bases. This CDR3 has 12 amino acids. Germline lookup yields CDR1 MDHEN and CDR2 SYDVKM. CDR3 bases: TGTGCCAGCAGGGGCAGGGAACAGCCCCAGCATTTT. This sequence encodes CASRGREQPQHF.

The chain is built from TRBV30 and TRBJ2-3; 8 bases match TRBD2. The CDR3 extends over 15 amino acids. CDR1 and CDR2 (germline): GTSNPN, SVGIG (reference sequence). V was pared by 1 base and J by 3 bases, with 6 bases of the junction left unmatched. CDR3 sequence (DNA): TGTGCCTGGAGTGCCTCTAGCGGGTGGACAGATACGCAGTATTTT. The encoded protein is CAWSASSGWTDTQYF. Using reference TRBV30 and TRBJ2-3 for the parts outside the CDR3, the full variable domain is SQTIHQWPATLVQPVGSPLSLECTVEGTSNPNLYWYRQAAGRGLQLLFYSVGIGQISSEVPQNLSASRPQDRQFILSSKKLLLSDSGFYLCAWSASSGWTDTQYFGPGTRLTVL.

This clone was counted once. V and J are TRBV21-1 and TRBJ2-3; TRBD2 is the table's D call and was not checked against the DNA. TRBV21-1 is noted as a pseudogene. This CDR3 is 20 amino acids long. The CDR3 bases are TGTGCCAGCAGCAAAGGCCCTAGCGGGACCTCCCCCCGAGGTGCAGATACGCAGTATTTT. It codes for CASSKGPSGTSPRGADTQYF.

CDR3 residues: CASSIPGQGAKNIQYF. DNA for the CDR3: TGTGCCAGTAGTATACCGGGACAGGGGGCCAAAAACATTCAGTACTTC. The chain carries TRBV19 and TRBJ2-4; 10 positions match TRBD1. This CDR3 has 16 residues. Looked up from germline, CDR1 is LNHDA and CDR2 is SQIVND (reference sequence). V was pared by 2 bases and J by 1 base, with 2 bases of the junction left unmatched.

This chain uses TRBV5-1 with TRBJ2-5; D remains unclear. The CDR3 extends over 12 amino acids. Germline V lookup: CDR1 SGHRS, CDR2 YFSETQ. Trimming cost V 2 bases and J 1 base, with 3 bases left between them. The CDR3 loop reads CASSFFQETQYF. In DNA, the CDR3 is TGCGCCAGCAGCTTCTTCCAAGAGACCCAGTACTTC.

V gene TRBV28 combines with J gene TRBJ2-1; perhaps TRBD1 as D (6 bases). The CDR3 runs to 15 residues. CDR1 and CDR2 (germline): MDHEN, SYDVKM. The V gene lost 7 bases and the J gene lost 8 bases, with 21 bases spanning the gap. The CDR3 sequence is CASKGEIVKVHEQFF. In nucleotides, the CDR3 is TGTGCCAGCAAGGGGGAAATAGTAAAGGTTCATGAGCAGTTCTTC.

This chain connects TRBV2 to TRBJ1-2; TRBD1 matches at 10 bases. Germline CDR1 is SNHLY and CDR2 is FYNNEI. Unmatched junction bases numbered 1, after V lost 4 bases and J lost 2 bases. This CDR3 is built from 14 residues. CDR3 nucleotide sequence: TGTGCCAGCAGTGTGGGACAGGGGAACTATGGCTACACCTTC. Encoded protein: CASSVGQGNYGYTF.

V is TRBV30 and J is TRBJ1-2; tentative D call: TRBD1 (6 bases). CDR1 GTSNPN and CDR2 SVGIG come from the germline V gene (reference sequence). The CDR3 has 11 amino acids. V was cut by 4 bases and J by 7 bases, with 10 bases left in between. The CDR3 DNA sequence: TGTGCCTGGACAGGGGCGGGTGGCTACACCTTC. It yields the protein CAWTGAGGYTF.

V and J are TRBV30 and TRBJ2-1, with 7 positions matching TRBD2. V was clipped by 8 bases and J by 4 bases; unmatched bases: 11. Germline V gives CDR1 GTSNPN, CDR2 SVGIG (reference sequence). The CDR3 consists of 14 residues. The CDR3 DNA follows: TGTGCCCTACGTAGTTGGGGGGGATACAATGAGCAGTTCTTC. Protein: CALRSWGGYNEQFF.

This rearrangement joins TRBV7-9 to TRBJ2-7; 10 bases line up with TRBD1. The V gene's germline CDR1 is SEHNR and CDR2 FQNEAQ (reference sequence). The CDR3 totals 15 residues. V shed 5 bases, J shed 1 base, and the junction held 5 bases outside the gene matches. The CDR3 bases are TGTGCCAGCAGCAGGGACAGGGGCTTTTCCTACGAGCAGTACTTC. This sequence encodes CASSRDRGFSYEQYF.

The J gene is TRBJ2-2, the V gene TRBV5-4; D is undetermined. The CDR3 spans 13 residues. V gave up 3 bases and J gave up 5 bases, with 8 bases separating them. Germline CDR1 is SGHNT and CDR2 is YYREEE (reference sequence). The CDR3 loop reads CASSSRWTGELFF. For the CDR3, the DNA is TGTGCCAGCAGCTCGCGGTGGACCGGGGAGCTGTTTTTT.

The V gene is TRBV28, the J gene TRBJ2-7; 9 bases agree with TRBD2. CDR1 is MDHEN and CDR2 is SYDVKM in the germline V gene. This CDR3 is built from 15 residues. J gave up 3 bases and V 4 bases, and 7 bases lay outside the gene matches. Here the CDR3 reads CASSSPGLALYEQYF. In DNA, the CDR3 is TGTGCCAGCAGTTCCCCGGGACTAGCACTCTACGAGCAGTACTTC.

The chain uses TRBV30 and TRBJ2-2; D not certain. The ends were cut back, 1 base at V and 2 bases at J, with 8 bases in the middle. Germline loops: CDR1 GTSNPN, CDR2 SVGIG (reference sequence). The CDR3 is made up of 14 amino acids. CDR3 region: CAWSGVPNTGELFF. The CDR3 region has the DNA TGTGCCTGGAGTGGAGTCCCAAACACCGGGGAGCTGTTTTTT.

The CDR3 here is CASSYRQASTDTQYF. CDR3 nucleotide sequence: TGTGCCAGCAGTTACCGCCAGGCTAGCACAGATACGCAGTATTTT. The rearrangement links TRBV6-5 to TRBJ2-3; no reliable D call. The ends were cut back, 2 bases at V and 0 bases at J, with 9 bases in the middle. Per the germline V gene, CDR1 is MNHEY and CDR2 is SVGAGI. The CDR3 is 15 residues long.

This clone was counted a few times. The chain uses TRBV2 and TRBJ2-7, with no clear D. This CDR3 spans 12 amino acids. V was cut by 4 bases and J by 0 bases, with 4 bases left in between. From germline, CDR1 is SNHLY and CDR2 FYNNEI. CDR3 sequence (DNA): TGTGCCAGCAGTGGACACTCCTACGAGCAGTACTTC. Translating it yields CASSGHSYEQYF.

CDR3 region: CASSGTSGRYEQYF. The CDR3 DNA reads TGTGCCAGCAGCGGGACTAGCGGGAGATACGAGCAGTACTTC. The J gene is TRBJ2-7, the V gene TRBV5-4; TRBD2 agrees at 14 bases. The V and J ends lost 4 bases and 4 bases, in that order; junction bases with no gene match: 1. The CDR3 has 14 amino acids. Per germline, CDR1 SGHNT and CDR2 YYREEE (reference sequence).

This clone was counted a single time. The DNA of the CDR3 is TGTGCCAGCAGACCCTGGGACACCCCCAGGTACACCTTC. It encodes CASRPWDTPRYTF. This rearrangement joins TRBV5-5 to TRBJ1-2; D perhaps matches TRBD1 (6 bases). This CDR3 is 13 amino acids long. Trimming removed 5 bases at V and 11 bases at J, with 19 bases between. CDR1 SGHKS and CDR2 YYEKEE come from the germline V gene (reference sequence).

The chain uses TRBV5-5 and TRBJ2-1, with D perhaps matching TRBD1 (6 bases). Looked up from germline, CDR1 is SGHKS and CDR2 is YYEKEE (reference sequence). The CDR3 totals 15 residues. With 4 bases removed from V and 0 bases from J, the gap between germline ends came to 11 bases. The CDR3 DNA reads as TGTGCCAGCAGCCTAGACAGGAGCTCCTACAATGAGCAGTTCTTC. This sequence encodes CASSLDRSSYNEQFF.

This clone was detected only once. This rearrangement joins TRBV13 to TRBJ2-4; 9 positions match TRBD1. CDR1 is PRHDT and CDR2 is FYEKMQ in the germline V gene (reference sequence). With V trimmed by 5 bases and J by 5 bases, 4 bases remained unmatched. The CDR3 loop spans 14 amino acids. In DNA form, the CDR3 reads TGTGCCAGCAGCCAAAGGGACAGGGAAAACATTCAGTACTTC. It yields the protein CASSQRDRENIQYF.

The rearrangement links TRBV10-3 to TRBJ2-3, with TRBD2 matching over 12 bases. J gave up 0 bases and V 5 bases, and 6 bases lay outside the gene matches. There are 17 residues in the CDR3. Germline V gene data show CDR1 as ENHRY and CDR2 as SYGVKD. In DNA form, the CDR3 reads TGTGCCATCAGTCCCGGACTAGCGGGAAACAGCACAGATACGCAGTATTTT. Its protein product is CAISPGLAGNSTDTQYF.

V usage is TRBV6-6 and J usage is TRBJ1-4; possible D gene TRBD1, 6 bases. Trimming left V 2 bases short and J 6 bases short, with 10 bases between. Germline CDR1 MNHNY, CDR2 SVGAGI (reference sequence). CDR3 length: 14 amino acids. CDR3 DNA sequence: TGTGCCAGCAGTTACGCAGGGGTTTATGAAAAACTGTTTTTT. Translation: CASSYAGVYEKLFF.

V and J are TRBV27 and TRBJ2-5; 14 nucleotides agree with TRBD2. The CDR3 sequence is 17 residues long. In germline, CDR1 is MNHEY, CDR2 SMNVEV (reference sequence). With 6 bases clipped from V and 5 bases from J, the junction kept 11 bases outside the gene matches. The CDR3 region has the DNA TGTGCCAGCAGGCTCGGGACTAGCGGGAGTTTATGGGAGACCCAGTACTTC. Translated, it gives CASRLGTSGSLWETQYF.

This chain uses TRBV7-9 with TRBJ2-5, with D unclear. Germline V gene sequence: CDR1 SEHNR, CDR2 FQNEAQ (reference sequence). This CDR3 has 13 residues. V lost 1 base and J lost 4, with 7 bases in between. CDR3 amino acids: CASSLVSLETQYF. CDR3 sequence (DNA): TGTGCCAGCAGCTTAGTTAGCCTAGAGACCCAGTACTTC.